Presented here are 4 T cell receptor beta chains from one specimen sequenced in a study of cytomegalovirus exposure and HLA in healthy donors. PCR was performed using 60 Vbeta and 13 Jbeta primers. The table came from immunoSEQ multiplex PCR; TCRdb's copy has only in-frame clones and leaves some out. This table has about 62,000 clones, about 89% appearing once. Sequencing used PBMCs. Receptors were obtained from a man younger than 35 in good health and CMV-seronegative.

The chain employs TRBV30 and TRBJ1-5; 8 nucleotides line up with TRBD1. Germline V gene sequence: CDR1 GTSNPN, CDR2 SVGIG (reference sequence). The V and J ends lost 2 bases and 3 bases, in that order; junction bases with no gene match: 0. The CDR3 covers 13 residues. In nucleotides, the CDR3 is TGTGCCTGGAGTCAGGGGGCCAATCAGCCCCAGCATTTT. It specifies CAWSQGANQPQHF.

V gene TRBV6-1 combines with J gene TRBJ2-7; maybe TRBD1 (5 bases). The CDR3 totals 15 residues. Trimming took 4 bases from V and 3 from J, leaving 16 bases between them. Germline V gene data show CDR1 as MNHNS and CDR2 as SASEGT. The CDR3 protein is CASSAQGLGYYEQYF. In DNA, the CDR3 is TGTGCCAGCAGTGCTCAGGGTCTGGGGTACTACGAGCAGTACTTC.

A few counts support this clone. The V gene is TRBV6-4, the J gene TRBJ2-1; tentative D call: TRBD1 (5 bases). Germline V gene lookup returns CDR1 MRHNA and CDR2 SNTAGT. V dropped 3 bases and J dropped 9 bases, with 9 bases sitting between them. CDR3 size: 12 residues. The CDR3 bases are TGTGCCAGCAGTGAGTCAGGGTCTGAGCAGTTCTTC. This encodes CASSESGSEQFF.

This chain joins TRBV14 and TRBJ2-7; no clear D. V lost 0 bases to trimming and J lost 2 bases, with 8 bases between them. Germline V CDR1 and CDR2: SGHDN, FVKESK. The CDR3 has 14 residues. DNA for the CDR3: TGTGCCAGCAGCCAAGAGAGTACGACCTACGAGCAGTACTTC. Translation gives CASSQESTTYEQYF.